This record looks at one TCR beta chain sequence and its context. This sample was taken from a study of T-cell memory formation after mild COVID-19. This CDR3 comprises 14 residues. Trimming cost V 5 bases and J 5 bases; bases outside gene matches: 8. One entry per CDR3 protein results from TCRdb running MiXCR on the 5' RACE reads. The sample records under 400,000 distinct CDR3 sequences, 25% to 30% being singletons. The chain joins TRBV12-3 or TRBV12-4 to TRBJ1-2, with 7 positions matching TRBD1. This clonotype was sampled from an adult woman who had mild COVID-19 (a few samples of this study predate the infection). Cell type and time point are not known. The sequenced sample consisted of PBMCs or a T cell subset sorted from them (not recorded which). CDR3 protein: CASSARQGGYGYTF. In nucleotides, the CDR3 is TGTGCCAGCAGTGCCCGACAGGGTGGTTATGGCTACACCTTC.